The count of the clone carrying this TCR beta chain is one. The data were taken from a study of blood T cell repertoires in COVID-19. The assay was immunoSEQ multiplex PCR, and TCRdb's table has in-frame clones only and misses some. The sample contains 350,000 to 450,000 clones, 85% of which appear only once. The V and J ends lost 7 bases and 2 bases, in that order; junction bases with no gene match: 7. Per the germline V gene, CDR1 is MNHEY and CDR2 is SMNVEV (reference sequence). This CDR3 has 15 residues. The sequence was collected from a young woman with acute or convalescent COVID-19. Material: peripheral blood. The gene calls are TRBV27 and TRBJ1-3, with 8 bases fitting TRBD1. CDR3 in amino acids: CASTATGGTGNTIYF. The CDR3 DNA sequence: TGTGCCAGCACTGCAACAGGGGGAACTGGAAACACCATATATTTT.